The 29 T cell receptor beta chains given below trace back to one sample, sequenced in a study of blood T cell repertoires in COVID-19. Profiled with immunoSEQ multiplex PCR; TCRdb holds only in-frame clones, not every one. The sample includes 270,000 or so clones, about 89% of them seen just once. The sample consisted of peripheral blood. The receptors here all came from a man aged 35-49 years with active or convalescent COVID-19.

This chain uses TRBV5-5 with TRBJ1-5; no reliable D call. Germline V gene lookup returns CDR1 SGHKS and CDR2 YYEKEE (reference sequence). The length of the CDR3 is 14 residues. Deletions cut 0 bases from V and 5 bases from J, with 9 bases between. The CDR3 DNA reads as TGTGCCAGCAGCTTGGAGGGCGGGGATCAGCCCCAGCATTTT. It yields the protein CASSLEGGDQPQHF.

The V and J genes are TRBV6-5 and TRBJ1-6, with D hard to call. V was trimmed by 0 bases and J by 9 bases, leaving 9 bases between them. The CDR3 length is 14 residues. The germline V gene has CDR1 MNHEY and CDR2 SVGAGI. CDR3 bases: TGTGCCAGCAGTTACTCGCGGGTTTCTTCACCCCTCCACTTT. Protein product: CASSYSRVSSPLHF.

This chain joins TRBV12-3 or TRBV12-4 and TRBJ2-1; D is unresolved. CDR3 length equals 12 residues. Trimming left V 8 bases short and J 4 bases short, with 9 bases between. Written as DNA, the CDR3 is TGTGCCAGCTGCGTGAATTACAATGAGCAGTTCTTC. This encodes CASCVNYNEQFF.

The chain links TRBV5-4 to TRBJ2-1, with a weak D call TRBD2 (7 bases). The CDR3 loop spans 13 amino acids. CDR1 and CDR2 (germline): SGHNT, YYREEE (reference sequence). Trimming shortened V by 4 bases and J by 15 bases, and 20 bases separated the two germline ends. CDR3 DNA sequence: TGTGCCAGCAGCCCCAAGGGGGGGGGAAGTCTGTTCTTC. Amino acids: CASSPKGGGSLFF.

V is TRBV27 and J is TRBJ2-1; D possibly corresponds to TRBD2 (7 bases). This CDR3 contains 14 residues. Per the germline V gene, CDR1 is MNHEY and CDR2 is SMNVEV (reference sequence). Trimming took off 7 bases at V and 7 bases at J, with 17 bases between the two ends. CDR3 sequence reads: CASTPIGRGNEQFF. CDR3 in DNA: TGTGCCAGCACCCCTATAGGGAGGGGGAATGAGCAGTTCTTC.

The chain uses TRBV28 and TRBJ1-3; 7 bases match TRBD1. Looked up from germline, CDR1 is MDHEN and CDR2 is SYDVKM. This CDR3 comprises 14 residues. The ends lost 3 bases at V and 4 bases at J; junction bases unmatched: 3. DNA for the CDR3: TGTGCCAGCAGTTTGGACAGGACGGGAAACACCATATATTTT. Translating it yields CASSLDRTGNTIYF.

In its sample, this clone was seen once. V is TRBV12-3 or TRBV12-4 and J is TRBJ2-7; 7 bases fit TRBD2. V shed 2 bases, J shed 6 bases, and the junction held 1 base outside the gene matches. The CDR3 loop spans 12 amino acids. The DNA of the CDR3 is TGTGCCAGCAGTTTACCGGGAGGCGAGCAGTACTTC. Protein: CASSLPGGEQYF.

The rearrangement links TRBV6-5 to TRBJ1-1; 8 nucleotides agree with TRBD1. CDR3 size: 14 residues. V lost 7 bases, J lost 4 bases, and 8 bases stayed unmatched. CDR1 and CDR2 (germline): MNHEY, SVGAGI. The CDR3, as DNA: TGTGCCAGCACTAACTCAGGGGGCCGCACTGAAGCTTTCTTT. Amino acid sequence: CASTNSGGRTEAFF.

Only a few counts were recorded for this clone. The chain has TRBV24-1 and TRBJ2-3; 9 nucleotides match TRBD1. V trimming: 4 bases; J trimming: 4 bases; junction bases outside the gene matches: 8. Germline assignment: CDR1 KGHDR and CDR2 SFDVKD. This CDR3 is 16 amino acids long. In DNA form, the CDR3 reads TGTGCCACCAGTGACCACAGGGGGCTCGAATCAGATACGCAGTATTTT. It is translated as CATSDHRGLESDTQYF.

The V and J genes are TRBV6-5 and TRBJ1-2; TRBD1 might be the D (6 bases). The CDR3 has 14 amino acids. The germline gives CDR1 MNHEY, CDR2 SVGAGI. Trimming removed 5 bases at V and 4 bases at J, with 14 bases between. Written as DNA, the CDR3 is TGTGCCAGCAGTACGAGGGGGGGCTCCTATGGCTACACCTTC. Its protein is CASSTRGGSYGYTF.

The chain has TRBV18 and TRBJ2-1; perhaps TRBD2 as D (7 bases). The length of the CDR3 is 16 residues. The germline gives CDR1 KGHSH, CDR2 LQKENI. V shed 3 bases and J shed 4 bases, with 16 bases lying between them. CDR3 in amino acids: CASSPPGGRVYNEQFF. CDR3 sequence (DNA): TGTGCCAGCTCACCTCCGGGGGGCCGGGTTTACAATGAGCAGTTCTTC.

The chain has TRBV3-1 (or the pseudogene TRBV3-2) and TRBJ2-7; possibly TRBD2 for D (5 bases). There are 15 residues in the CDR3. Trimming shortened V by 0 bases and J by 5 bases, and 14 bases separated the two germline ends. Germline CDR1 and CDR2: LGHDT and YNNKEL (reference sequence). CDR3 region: CASSQEMRLADEQYF. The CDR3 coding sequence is TGTGCCAGCAGCCAAGAGATGAGGCTAGCCGACGAGCAGTACTTC.

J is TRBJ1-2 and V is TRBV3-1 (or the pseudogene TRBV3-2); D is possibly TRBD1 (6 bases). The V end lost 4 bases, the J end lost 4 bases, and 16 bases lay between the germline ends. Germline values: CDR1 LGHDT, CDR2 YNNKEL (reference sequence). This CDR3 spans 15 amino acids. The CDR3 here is CASSLQTGETYGYTF. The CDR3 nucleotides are TGTGCCAGCAGCCTCCAGACAGGAGAAACCTATGGCTACACCTTC.

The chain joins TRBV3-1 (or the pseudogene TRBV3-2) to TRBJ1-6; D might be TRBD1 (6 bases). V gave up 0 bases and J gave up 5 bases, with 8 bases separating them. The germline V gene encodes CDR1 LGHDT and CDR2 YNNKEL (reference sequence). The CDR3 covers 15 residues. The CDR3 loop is CASSQEAGDNSPLHF. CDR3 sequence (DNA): TGTGCCAGCAGCCAAGAGGCAGGGGATAATTCACCCCTCCACTTT.

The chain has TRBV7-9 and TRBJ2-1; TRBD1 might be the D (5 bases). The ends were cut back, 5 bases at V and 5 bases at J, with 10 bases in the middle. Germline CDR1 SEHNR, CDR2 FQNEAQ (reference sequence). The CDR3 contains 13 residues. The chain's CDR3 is CASSKDKDNEQFF. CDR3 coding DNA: TGTGCCAGCAGCAAGGACAAAGACAATGAGCAGTTCTTC.

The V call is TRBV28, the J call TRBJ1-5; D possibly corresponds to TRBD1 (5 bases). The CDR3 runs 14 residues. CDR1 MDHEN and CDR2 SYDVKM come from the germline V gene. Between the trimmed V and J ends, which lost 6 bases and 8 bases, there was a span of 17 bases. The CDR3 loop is CASSNPGSREPQHF. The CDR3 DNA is TGTGCCAGCAGCAACCCAGGGTCAAGGGAGCCCCAGCATTTT.

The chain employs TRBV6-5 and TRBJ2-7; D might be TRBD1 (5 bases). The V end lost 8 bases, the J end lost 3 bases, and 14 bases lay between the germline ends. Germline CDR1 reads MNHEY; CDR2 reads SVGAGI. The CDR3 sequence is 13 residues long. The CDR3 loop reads CASSQTDFYEQYF. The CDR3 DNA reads TGTGCCAGCTCCCAGACAGATTTCTACGAGCAGTACTTC.

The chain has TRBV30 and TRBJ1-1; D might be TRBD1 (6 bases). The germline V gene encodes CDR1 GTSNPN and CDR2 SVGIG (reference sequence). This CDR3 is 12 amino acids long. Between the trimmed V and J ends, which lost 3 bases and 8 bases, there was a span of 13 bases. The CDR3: CAWRGGPAEAFF. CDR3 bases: TGTGCCTGGAGGGGGGGGCCAGCCGAAGCTTTCTTT. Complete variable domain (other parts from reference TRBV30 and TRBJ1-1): SQTIHQWPATLVQPVGSPLSLECTVEGTSNPNLYWYRQAAGRGLQLLFYSVGIGQISSEVPQNLSASRPQDRQFILSSKKLLLSDSGFYLCAWRGGPAEAFFGQGTRLTVV.

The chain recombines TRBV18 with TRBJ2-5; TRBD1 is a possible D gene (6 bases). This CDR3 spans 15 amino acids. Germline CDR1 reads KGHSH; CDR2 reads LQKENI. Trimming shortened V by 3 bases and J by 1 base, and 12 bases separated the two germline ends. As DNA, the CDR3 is TGTGCCAGCTCACCCAGGACAGCATTCCAAGAGACCCAGTACTTC. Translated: CASSPRTAFQETQYF.

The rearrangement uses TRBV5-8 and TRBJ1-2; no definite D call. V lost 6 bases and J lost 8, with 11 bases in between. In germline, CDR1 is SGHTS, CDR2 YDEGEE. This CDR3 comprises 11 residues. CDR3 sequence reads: CASTVFYGYTF. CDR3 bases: TGTGCCAGCACGGTGTTCTACGGCTACACCTTC.

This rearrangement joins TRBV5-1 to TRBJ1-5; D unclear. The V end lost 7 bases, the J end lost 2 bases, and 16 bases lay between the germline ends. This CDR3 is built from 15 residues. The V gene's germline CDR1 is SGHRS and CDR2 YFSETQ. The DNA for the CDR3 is TGCGCCAGCTCCCCCCTGTCCGGGGGCAATCAGCCCCAGCATTTT. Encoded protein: CASSPLSGGNQPQHF.

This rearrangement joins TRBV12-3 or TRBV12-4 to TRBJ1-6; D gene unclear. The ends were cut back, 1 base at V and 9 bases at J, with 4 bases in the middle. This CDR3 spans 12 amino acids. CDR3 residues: CASSLVSSPLHF. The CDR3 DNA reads TGTGCCAGCAGTTTAGTCTCTTCACCCCTCCACTTT.

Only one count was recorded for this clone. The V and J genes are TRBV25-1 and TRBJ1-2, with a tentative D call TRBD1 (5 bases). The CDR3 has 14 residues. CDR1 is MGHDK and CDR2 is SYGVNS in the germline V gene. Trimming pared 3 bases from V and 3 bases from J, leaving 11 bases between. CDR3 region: CASSEPGEDYGYTF. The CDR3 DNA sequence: TGTGCCAGCAGTGAGCCGGGGGAGGACTATGGCTACACCTTC.

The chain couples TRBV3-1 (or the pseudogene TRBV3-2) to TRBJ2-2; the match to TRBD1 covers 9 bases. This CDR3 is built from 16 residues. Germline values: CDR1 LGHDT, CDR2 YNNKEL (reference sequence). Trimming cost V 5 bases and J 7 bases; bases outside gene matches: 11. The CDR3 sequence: CASSSRRTGVVGELFF. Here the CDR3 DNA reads TGTGCCAGCAGCAGCCGGCGGACAGGGGTTGTCGGGGAGCTGTTTTTT.

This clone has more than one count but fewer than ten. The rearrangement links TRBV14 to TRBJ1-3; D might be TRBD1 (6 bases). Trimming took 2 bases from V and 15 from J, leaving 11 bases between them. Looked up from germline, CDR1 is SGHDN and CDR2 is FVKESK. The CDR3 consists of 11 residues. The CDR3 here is CASSQWDKEYF. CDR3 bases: TGTGCCAGCAGCCAATGGGACAAGGAATATTTT.

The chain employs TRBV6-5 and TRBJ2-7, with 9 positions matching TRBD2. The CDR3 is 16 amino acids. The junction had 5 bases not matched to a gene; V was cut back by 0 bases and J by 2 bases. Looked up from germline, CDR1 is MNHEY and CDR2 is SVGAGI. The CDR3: CASSYSSSGTTYEQYF. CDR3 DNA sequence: TGTGCCAGCAGTTACTCCTCTAGCGGGACCACCTACGAGCAGTACTTC.

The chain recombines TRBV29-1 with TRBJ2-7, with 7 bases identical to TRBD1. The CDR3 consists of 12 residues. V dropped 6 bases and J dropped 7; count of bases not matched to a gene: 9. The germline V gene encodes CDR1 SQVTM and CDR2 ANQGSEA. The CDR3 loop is CSVVVSTGEQYF. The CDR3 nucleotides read TGCAGCGTCGTAGTTTCGACAGGGGAGCAGTACTTC.

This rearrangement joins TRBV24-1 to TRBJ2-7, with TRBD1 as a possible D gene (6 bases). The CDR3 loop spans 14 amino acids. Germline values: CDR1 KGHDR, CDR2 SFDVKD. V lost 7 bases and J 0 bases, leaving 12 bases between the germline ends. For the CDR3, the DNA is TGTGCCACCAGCCCGGGACACTCCTCCTACGAGCAGTACTTC. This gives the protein CATSPGHSSYEQYF.

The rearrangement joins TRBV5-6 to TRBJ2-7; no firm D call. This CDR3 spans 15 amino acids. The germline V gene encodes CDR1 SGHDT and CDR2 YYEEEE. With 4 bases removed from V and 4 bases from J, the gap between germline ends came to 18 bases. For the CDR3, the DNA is TGTGCCAGCAGCCCCGCAGGTAGAAACCATTACGAGCAGTACTTC. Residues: CASSPAGRNHYEQYF.